Listed here is a single T cell receptor (beta chain). Antigen: not known. The sample belongs to a study of T cell clusters in autoimmune cytopenias. Multiplex touch-down PCR amplified TRB using TRB-A and TRB-B pools in one tube. Reprocessing the multiplex PCR reads, TCRdb reports a single entry for every CDR3 protein and omits DNA. Its listing shows some 2,500 distinct CDR3 sequences. General study points: TRB repertoire shifts in secondary cytopenia and chronic lymphocytic leukemia mostly reflected lymphoma, not autoimmunity. Clustering suggested that physiological T cell clusters were missing in primary autoimmune cytopenia patients.

The CDR3 runs to 13 residues. Germline values: CDR1 LNHDA, CDR2 SQIVND (reference sequence). TRB was amplified from about 250 ng of peripheral blood genomic DNA per sample. Source material: peripheral blood. This receptor was obtained from a human donor with an autoimmune cytopenia or autoimmune hepatitis (not recorded which). The rearrangement links TRBV19 to TRBJ2-7; absent DNA, TCRdb's TRBD1 call cannot be checked. The CDR3 here is CASLLLGAYEQYF. The full variable domain, its missing parts supplied by reference TRBV19 and TRBJ2-7, is DGGITQSPKYLFRKEGQNVTLSCEQNLNHDAMYWYRQDPGQGLRLIYYSQIVNDFQKGDIAEGYSVSREKKESFPLTVTSAQKNPTAFYLCASLLLGAYEQYFGPGTRLTVT.